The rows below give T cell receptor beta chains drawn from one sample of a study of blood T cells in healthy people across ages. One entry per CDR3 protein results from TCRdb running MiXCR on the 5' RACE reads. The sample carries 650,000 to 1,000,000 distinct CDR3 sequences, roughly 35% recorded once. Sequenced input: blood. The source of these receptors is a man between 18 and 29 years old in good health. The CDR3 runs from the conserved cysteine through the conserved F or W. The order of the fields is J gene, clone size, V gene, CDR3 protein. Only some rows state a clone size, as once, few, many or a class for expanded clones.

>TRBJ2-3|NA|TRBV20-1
CSARELTSPSTDTQYF
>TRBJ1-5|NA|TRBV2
CASRSGTGRQPQHF
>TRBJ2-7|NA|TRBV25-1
CASNGGADEQYF
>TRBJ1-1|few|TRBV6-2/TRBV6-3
CASREGRAEAFF
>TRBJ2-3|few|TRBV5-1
CASSSVAGTSPDTQYF
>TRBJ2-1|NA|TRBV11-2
CASSGGLTTEQFF
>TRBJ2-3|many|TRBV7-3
CASSSQGGSTDTQYF
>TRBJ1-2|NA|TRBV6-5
CASTSDSQGYTF
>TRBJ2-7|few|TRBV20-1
CSARSSYEQYF
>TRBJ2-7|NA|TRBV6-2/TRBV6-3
CASSYNRAYEQYF
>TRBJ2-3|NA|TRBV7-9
CATDTRIGTDTQYF
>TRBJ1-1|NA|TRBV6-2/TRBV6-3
CASSSMDSRTEAFF
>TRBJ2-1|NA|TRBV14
CASSQDAGYSYNEQFF
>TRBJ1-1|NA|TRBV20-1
CSASWNTEAFF
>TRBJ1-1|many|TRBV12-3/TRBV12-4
CASSPIGQGFAEAFF
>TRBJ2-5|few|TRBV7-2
CASSSPRGSLWDEQYF
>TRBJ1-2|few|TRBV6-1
CASSESGPWGYTF
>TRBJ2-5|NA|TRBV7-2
CASSPGRVETQYF
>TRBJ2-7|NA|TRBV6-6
CASKLGGDHYEQYF
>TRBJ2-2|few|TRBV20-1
CSAIASHPTGELFF
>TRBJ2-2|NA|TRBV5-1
CASSLERGGLTGELFF
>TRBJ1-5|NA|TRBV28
CASSLPEAFSNQPQHF
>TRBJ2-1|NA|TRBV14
CASSQETIAGVYNEQFF
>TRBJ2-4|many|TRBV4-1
CASSQDPQTKNIQYF
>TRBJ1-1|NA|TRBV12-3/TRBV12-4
CASSFESARGTEAFF
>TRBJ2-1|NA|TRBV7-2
CASSSNPNQYSYNEQFF
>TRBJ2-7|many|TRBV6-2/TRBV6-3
CASSYSIQTGNYEQYF
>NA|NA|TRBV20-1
CSAQDRDRGDYEQYF
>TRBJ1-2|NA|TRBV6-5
CASRAPGTGSDGYTF
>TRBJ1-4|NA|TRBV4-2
CASSQTNLGGGLNVKLFF
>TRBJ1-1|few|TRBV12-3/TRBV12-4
CASTTTGKATEAFF
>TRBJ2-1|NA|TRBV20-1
CSARWNPSSYNEQFF
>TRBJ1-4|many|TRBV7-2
CASSLDLNEKLFF
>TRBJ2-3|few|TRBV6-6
CASTTGLSGPDTQYF
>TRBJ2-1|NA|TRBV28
CASSFRMDNEQFF
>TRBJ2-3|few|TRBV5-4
CAAWDTQYF